Given below is one T cell receptor beta chain in context. Its matching antigen is unknown. The study ran its PCR with 60 Vbeta and 13 Jbeta primers. Here immunoSEQ multiplex PCR was the method, and the copy in TCRdb shows in-frame clones only, minus some. The sample shows just over 80,000 clones, around 79% of them seen only once. This record belongs to a study of cytomegalovirus exposure and HLA in healthy donors. CDR1 and CDR2 from the germline V gene are LNHDA and SQIVND (reference sequence). V was shortened by 6 bases and J by 1 base, with 9 bases between the two germline ends. The CDR3 is made up of 13 amino acids. Overall study results and limits: Per published accounts, TCR beta sequences correctly predicted the HLA-A and HLA-B alleles of most subjects. Rarity marked most TCR sequences, yet some public TCRs occurred in many donors. An apparent linkage of common viral pathogens to several of the most significant clusters emerged in a later analysis.

The TCR sequence derives from a man aged 18 to 29 in good health and CMV-seropositive. V is TRBV19 and J is TRBJ1-1; D gene ambiguous. The sequenced sample consisted of PBMCs. CDR3 sequence: CASRFSKNTEAFF. In DNA, the CDR3 is TGTGCCAGTAGGTTTTCCAAGAACACTGAAGCTTTCTTT.